The 17 T cell receptor beta chains given below trace back to one sample, sequenced in a study of Ad26.COV2.S vaccination and SARS-CoV-2 variants. Sequencing was performed with immunoSEQ multiplex PCR; in TCRdb, only in-frame clones are kept and a portion is missing. The sample contains 400,000 to 500,000 clones, around 87% of which appear only once. Treatment of the sample: roughly 18 received Ad26.COV2.S at low or high dose, single or two shots; about 5 received placebo; per-sample allocation not given. Specimens were obtained on day 63 following the first vaccine or placebo injection. Sequencing used peripheral blood, obtained in a trial of Ad26.COV2.S vaccine versus placebo. These receptors came from a person between 18 and 59 years old who received the Ad26.COV2.S COVID-19 vaccine or a placebo.

The gene calls are TRBV2 and TRBJ2-2; D gene unclear. This CDR3 is 14 amino acids long. Deletions cut 0 bases from V and 4 bases from J, with 6 bases between. Per germline, CDR1 SNHLY and CDR2 FYNNEI. The DNA of the CDR3 is TGTGCCAGCAGTGAAGCGAGTGTCACCGGGGAGCTGTTTTTT. It is translated as CASSEASVTGELFF.

This clone was recorded only once. The gene calls are TRBV19 and TRBJ1-4; maybe TRBD1 (5 bases). The germline V and J ends were trimmed by 7 bases and 0 bases, with 12 bases remaining between them. CDR3 length: 15 residues. Germline V gene sequence: CDR1 LNHDA, CDR2 SQIVND (reference sequence). This CDR3 is CASNGGRTTNEKLFF. DNA for the CDR3: TGTGCCAGTAATGGGGGACGAACAACTAATGAAAAACTGTTTTTT.

The chain combines TRBV5-1 with TRBJ1-2, with 8 bases that match TRBD1. V lost 0 bases to trimming and J lost 4 bases; unmatched junction nucleotides: 5. Per the germline V gene, CDR1 is SGHRS and CDR2 is YFSETQ. The CDR3 is 15 residues long. CDR3 nucleotides: TGCGCCAGCAGCTTGGCCGCAGGGGGCGTCTATGGCTACACCTTC. This encodes CASSLAAGGVYGYTF.

This CDR3 is CASYPGALGYTF. Written as DNA, the CDR3 is TGTGCCAGCTACCCGGGCGCTCTTGGCTACACCTTC. The chain employs TRBV2 and TRBJ1-2; no clear D gene. CDR1 and CDR2 (germline): SNHLY, FYNNEI. This CDR3 has 12 residues. V lost 8 bases, J lost 7 bases, and 14 bases lay in between.

This clone has at least ten counts. The gene calls are TRBV7-9 and TRBJ1-6; D is ambiguous. The CDR3 length is 12 residues. Per the germline V gene, CDR1 is SEHNR and CDR2 is FQNEAQ (reference sequence). The V and J ends lost 8 bases and 10 bases respectively, with 12 bases between them. The CDR3 spells CASGYPGSPLHF. Here the CDR3 DNA reads TGTGCCAGCGGCTATCCGGGATCACCCCTCCACTTT.

V and J are TRBV19 and TRBJ1-5, with a weak D call TRBD1 (5 bases). V lost 5 bases and J 1 base, leaving 12 bases between the germline ends. CDR1 and CDR2 (germline): LNHDA, SQIVND (reference sequence). There are 15 residues in the CDR3. The CDR3 loop reads CASSLYRGSNQPQHF. As DNA, the CDR3 is TGTGCCAGTAGTCTCTACCGGGGGAGCAATCAGCCCCAGCATTTT.

The rearrangement links TRBV5-1 to TRBJ2-3; a possible D gene is TRBD2 (7 bases). Trimming pared 4 bases from V and 5 bases from J, leaving 20 bases between. The V gene's germline CDR1 is SGHRS and CDR2 YFSETQ. This CDR3 spans 16 amino acids. CDR3 sequence: CASSALRGAHGDTQYF. The CDR3 DNA is TGCGCCAGCAGCGCGCTCCGGGGGGCTCACGGAGATACGCAGTATTTT.

This chain joins TRBV2 and TRBJ1-2; 7 positions agree with TRBD1. The CDR3 loop spans 15 amino acids. V was clipped by 2 bases and J by 7 bases; unmatched bases: 10. Germline CDR1 and CDR2: SNHLY and FYNNEI. For the CDR3, the DNA is TGTGCCAGCAGTGAAATGGGGGCCAGGGGGTCTGGCTACACCTTC. Translating gives CASSEMGARGSGYTF.

The chain couples TRBV19 to TRBJ1-5; maybe TRBD1 (6 bases). This CDR3 contains 14 residues. Germline-derived CDR1 and CDR2 are LNHDA and SQIVND (reference sequence). Between the trimmed V and J ends, which lost 6 bases and 6 bases, there was a span of 15 bases. The CDR3, as DNA: TGTGCCAGTAGGTACAGGGTTGTTGGTCAGCCCCAGCATTTT. It translates to CASRYRVVGQPQHF.

This sequence joins TRBV6-2 or TRBV6-3 and TRBJ1-4; tentatively, D is TRBD1 (5 bases). The germline CDR1 and CDR2 sequences are MNHEY and SVGEGT. Between the trimmed V and J ends, which lost 2 bases and 7 bases, there was a span of 11 bases. The CDR3 is 14 residues long. The CDR3 sequence: CASSYRGSGEKLFF. In DNA form, the CDR3 reads TGTGCCAGCAGTTACCGGGGGTCCGGTGAAAAACTGTTTTTT.

This sequence joins TRBV30 and TRBJ2-5; D is uncertain. The CDR3 contains 12 residues. Germline values: CDR1 GTSNPN, CDR2 SVGIG (reference sequence). V was cut by 2 bases and J by 4 bases, with 8 bases left in between. CDR3 in amino acids: CAWSMERETQYF. CDR3 DNA sequence: TGTGCCTGGAGTATGGAGAGAGAGACCCAGTACTTC.

This chain links TRBV6-5 with TRBJ2-5, with TRBD1 matching over 8 bases. CDR1 and CDR2 (germline): MNHEY, SVGAGI. Trimming took 6 bases from V and 5 from J; bases not matched to a gene: 8. This CDR3 contains 14 residues. The DNA of the CDR3 is TGTGCCAGCAGAGACTCAGGGGGCCCTGAGACCCAGTACTTC. It specifies CASRDSGGPETQYF.

CDR3 coding DNA: TGTGCCAGCAGCCCTCAGGGGGGTAATGTCTATGGCTACACCTTC. Its protein is CASSPQGGNVYGYTF. V is TRBV4-2 and J is TRBJ1-2; 7 positions agree with TRBD1. V lost 4 bases to trimming and J lost 4 bases; unmatched junction nucleotides: 9. This CDR3 comprises 15 residues. CDR1 and CDR2 (germline): LGHNA, YNFKEQ.

The chain has TRBV6-4 and TRBJ2-1; maybe TRBD1 (6 bases). The germline V and J ends were trimmed by 5 bases and 0 bases, with 11 bases remaining between them. Germline assignment: CDR1 MRHNA and CDR2 SNTAGT. CDR3 length: 15 amino acids. The DNA of the CDR3 is TGTGCCAGCAGTTTGGGGGCCAGCTCCTACAATGAGCAGTTCTTC. It codes for CASSLGASSYNEQFF.

This clone was observed once. The V and J genes are TRBV6-5 and TRBJ1-1, with a weak D call TRBD1 (6 bases). The CDR3 has 11 residues. Germline V gene sequence: CDR1 MNHEY, CDR2 SVGAGI. Trimming took 7 bases from V and 10 from J, leaving 13 bases between them. The CDR3: CASTSGAGAFF. For the CDR3, the DNA is TGTGCCAGCACCTCGGGGGCCGGAGCTTTCTTT.

J is TRBJ1-2 and V is TRBV7-2; a possible D gene is TRBD1 (5 bases). This CDR3 comprises 14 residues. From germline, CDR1 is SGHTA and CDR2 FQGNSA. Trimming stripped 5 bases from V and 0 bases from J, with 10 bases between. CDR3 nucleotide sequence: TGTGCCAGCAGCCGGCCGGGGGCTAACTATGGCTACACCTTC. Translated: CASSRPGANYGYTF. Drawing the rest from reference TRBV7-2 and TRBJ1-2, the complete variable domain is GAGVSQSPSNKVTEKGKDVELRCDPISGHTALYWYRQSLGQGLEFLIYFQGNSAPDKSGLPSDRFSAERTGGSVSTLTIQRTQQEDSAVYLCASSRPGANYGYTFGSGTRLTVV.

The chain has TRBV3-1 (or the pseudogene TRBV3-2) and TRBJ2-5; no definite D call. Trimming removed 1 base at V and 1 base at J, with 10 bases between. This CDR3 has 15 amino acids. Germline V gene lookup returns CDR1 LGHDT and CDR2 YNNKEL (reference sequence). The CDR3 loop is CASSQAPAFQETQYF. In DNA form, the CDR3 reads TGTGCCAGCAGCCAAGCTCCGGCGTTCCAAGAGACCCAGTACTTC.